Listed below are T cell receptor beta chains from one sample, sequenced in a study of blood T cell repertoires in COVID-19. TCRdb's copy holds only in-frame clones and misses some; the assay was immunoSEQ multiplex PCR. This repertoire shows 120,000 to 150,000 clones, 80% to 90% found once; its top ten account for around an eighth. The specimen sequenced was peripheral blood. The receptor set was obtained from a man in his late teens or twenties with COVID-19, enrolled during active disease. Each CDR3 is given with its conserved first and last residue. Fields, in order: D gene, V gene, J gene, clone size, CDR3 DNA, CDR3 protein. A D gene is named only where the DNA matches it firmly. The size field is filled for only some rows; it gives once, few, many or a size class.

>-|TRBV4-1|TRBJ1-1|-
TGCGCCAGCAGCCAAGTCGACAATCGGGAAGCTTTCTTT
CASSQVDNREAFF
>-|TRBV11-2|TRBJ1-1|-
TGTGCCAGCAGCTTAGCCGCGGGGGCCTGGGACACTGAAGCTTTCTTT
CASSLAAGAWDTEAFF
>TRBD2|TRBV19|TRBJ2-1|-
TGTGCCAGTAGTAAACTACGCGGGAGAGGTGTTGAGCAGTTCTTC
CASSKLRGRGVEQFF
>TRBD1|TRBV28|TRBJ1-6|-
TGTGCCAGCAGAGGACAGGCCCTTTCCTATAATTCACCCCTCCACTTT
CASRGQALSYNSPLHF
>-|TRBV5-1|TRBJ1-1|-
TGCGCCAGCAGCTTGGACAGTTCCGGCACTGAAGCTTTCTTT
CASSLDSSGTEAFF
>-|TRBV19|TRBJ2-5|-
TGTGCCAGTAGTAAGGGGGCGGGGGAGACCCAGTACTTC
CASSKGAGETQYF
>-|TRBV5-1|TRBJ2-5|-
TGCGCCAGCAGCCCGGAGGGCAGGAACCAAGAGACCCAGTACTTC
CASSPEGRNQETQYF
>TRBD2|TRBV28|TRBJ2-7|-
TGTGCCAGCAGCTATGTGACTAGCGCTTACGAGCAGTACTTC
CASSYVTSAYEQYF
>-|TRBV3-1/TRBV3-2|TRBJ2-5|-
TGTGCCAGCAGCCCACAGGTGTACTCTCAAGAGACCCAGTACTTC
CASSPQVYSQETQYF
>-|TRBV19|TRBJ2-3|-
TGTGCCAGTAGTACCTGGGCCTTGGACACAGATACGCAGTATTTT
CASSTWALDTDTQYF
>TRBD1|TRBV30|TRBJ2-1|-
TGTGCCTGGAGTCTTAGGGGGGGACAGGGTTCCAATGAGCAGTTCTTC
CAWSLRGGQGSNEQFF
>TRBD1|TRBV11-2|TRBJ2-5|once
TGTGCCAGCAGCAACCCGGGACAGGGTCCGAGTGAGACCCAGTACTTC
CASSNPGQGPSETQYF
>TRBD1|TRBV7-2|TRBJ2-3|-
TGTGCCAGCAGCTTAGCGCGGTGGGAAGGGGGCGGAGATACGCAGTATTTT
CASSLARWEGGGDTQYF